The 5 T cell receptor beta chains in this list originate from one sample, sequenced in a study of shared clonotypes between healthy human individuals. Sequencing was performed with immunoSEQ multiplex PCR; in TCRdb, only in-frame clones are kept and a portion is missing. The sample yields some 580,000 clones, roughly 98% seen once. The naive CD8 subset, CD45RO-negative cells positively selected for CCR7, excluded terminally differentiated effector memory CD45RA+ cells. The sample was naive CD8+ T cells sorted from blood. The receptors originated from a man aged 30-40 years in good health.

V and J are TRBV27 and TRBJ2-1, with 9 bases fitting TRBD2. CDR3 size: 16 residues. With 2 bases clipped from V and 9 bases from J, the junction kept 11 bases outside the gene matches. Germline V gives CDR1 MNHEY, CDR2 SMNVEV (reference sequence). The CDR3 here is CASSLGASGIVGEQFF. The CDR3 nucleotides are TGTGCCAGCAGTTTAGGGGCTAGCGGGATAGTAGGTGAGCAGTTCTTC.

The CDR3 DNA sequence: TGCGCCAGCAGCCAAGATGAGGCCACTAACTATGGCTACACCTTC. It specifies CASSQDEATNYGYTF. The chain recombines TRBV4-3 with TRBJ1-2; D remains ambiguous. Germline lookup yields CDR1 LGHNA and CDR2 YSLEER. This CDR3 has 15 amino acids. Trimming stripped 0 bases from V and 0 bases from J, with 8 bases between.

This chain joins TRBV4-1 and TRBJ2-1; the match to TRBD2 covers 11 bases. The CDR3 spans 16 residues. Germline trimming cut 9 bases from V and 2 bases from J; bases unmatched to any gene: 9. Germline CDR1 is MGHRA and CDR2 is YSYEKL. The CDR3 DNA reads as TGCGCCAGTACGGCTAGCGGGAGGAGAGCCTACAATGAGCAGTTCTTC. Translating it yields CASTASGRRAYNEQFF.

The V and J genes are TRBV6-1 and TRBJ2-7; D may be TRBD2 (6 bases). V shed 7 bases and J shed 3 bases, with 13 bases lying between them. The germline V gene encodes CDR1 MNHNS and CDR2 SASEGT. The CDR3 loop spans 13 amino acids. The CDR3 sequence is CASTYGGSYEQYF. Here the CDR3 DNA reads TGTGCCAGCACCTATGGAGGGAGCTACGAGCAGTACTTC.

The chain employs TRBV5-5 and TRBJ1-5; TRBD1 matches at 9 bases. The V and J ends lost 4 bases and 2 bases, in that order; junction bases with no gene match: 7. Germline-derived CDR1 and CDR2 are SGHKS and YYEKEE (reference sequence). This CDR3 comprises 16 residues. Here the CDR3 reads CASSPGTGIGNQPQHF. In DNA, the CDR3 is TGTGCCAGCAGCCCCGGGACAGGGATAGGCAATCAGCCCCAGCATTTT.